The source of this T cell receptor (beta chain) is a study of CD8 T cells in ankylosing spondylitis (dated by TCRdb to the late 2010s). About the full investigation: The study set out to find disease-linked TCR variants by profiling T cell receptor beta repertoires in ankylosing spondylitis patients and healthy donors. Peripheral blood samples were taken, and synovial fluid was additionally collected from ankylosing spondylitis patients. The full study cohort was made up of about 24 ankylosing spondylitis patients and approximately 100 healthy donors.

TCRdb lists the instrument as Illumina HiSeq 2500. Quantitative 5'-RACE with molecular barcodes was used to prepare TCR beta libraries. The original pipeline was this. Disease-linked TCR variants were identified with a new computational method built on a probabilistic model of VDJ rearrangement. TCRdb reprocessed the public reads (quality trimming at Q25 with fastp, clone calling with MiXCR) and kept in-frame beta chains. Records with the same CDR3 protein are collapsed into one entry carrying the most frequent genes and DNA. The V and J calls were determined by TCRdb, not by the authors. The sample table lists 160,000 or so distinct CDR3 sequences, approximately 10% of them with a count of one. Over 13% of the sample belongs to the ten largest clones. General study outcomes and caveats: According to the report, matched synovial fluid samples from ankylosing spondylitis patients were significantly enriched for the disease-linked clones. Some motif variants were previously reported in synovial fluid and blood of reactive arthritis patients, suggesting common disease-initiation mechanisms. The disease-linked clones showed a CD8+ phenotype and occurred at relatively low frequencies in peripheral blood. A TCR beta motif of about eight highly homologous amino acid variants appeared characteristic of blood from ankylosing spondylitis patients.

Via the germline V gene (reference sequence), CDR1 is MNHEY and CDR2 SMNVEV. From the cysteine through the phenylalanine, the CDR3 covers 15 amino acids. Kept here is only the CDR3 DNA, which spans 45 bases and is read in frame from base 1. Deletion took 3 bases off V and 3 bases off J, with a span of 15 bases between the germline ends. A word on this clonotype: The antigen it recognizes is unknown. Per-base qualities were not stored, and no clone one base away is much larger.

Sequencing was performed on blood, either unsorted or a sorted T cell fraction (not recorded which). The rearrangement joined TRBV27 to TRBJ2-7, with TRBD1 tentatively as D gene (6 bases match). This clonotype originated in a female donor with ankylosing spondylitis or in good health (not recorded which). The CDR3 reads as follows: CASSLKQGIIYEQYF. The sequenced DNA is TGTGCCAGCAGTTTGAAACAGGGAATAATCTACGAGCAGTACTTC.